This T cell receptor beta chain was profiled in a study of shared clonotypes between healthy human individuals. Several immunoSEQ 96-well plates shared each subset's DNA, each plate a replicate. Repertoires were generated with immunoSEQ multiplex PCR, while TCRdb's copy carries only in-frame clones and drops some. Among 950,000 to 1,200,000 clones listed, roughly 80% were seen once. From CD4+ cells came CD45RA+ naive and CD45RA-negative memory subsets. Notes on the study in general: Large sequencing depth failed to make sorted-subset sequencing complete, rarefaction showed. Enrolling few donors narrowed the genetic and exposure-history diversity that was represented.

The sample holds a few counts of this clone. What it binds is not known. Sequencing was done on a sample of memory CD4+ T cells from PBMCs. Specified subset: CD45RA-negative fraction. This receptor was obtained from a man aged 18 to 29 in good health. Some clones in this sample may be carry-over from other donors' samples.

The CDR3 loop reads CAIQRGFEQFF. The CDR3, as DNA: TGTGCCATCCAGAGGGGGTTTGAGCAGTTCTTC. The rearrangement uses TRBV28 and TRBJ2-1; D may be TRBD1 (6 bases). There are 11 residues in the CDR3. Deletions cut 10 bases from V and 9 bases from J, with 13 bases between. CDR1 and CDR2 from the germline V gene are MDHEN and SYDVKM.